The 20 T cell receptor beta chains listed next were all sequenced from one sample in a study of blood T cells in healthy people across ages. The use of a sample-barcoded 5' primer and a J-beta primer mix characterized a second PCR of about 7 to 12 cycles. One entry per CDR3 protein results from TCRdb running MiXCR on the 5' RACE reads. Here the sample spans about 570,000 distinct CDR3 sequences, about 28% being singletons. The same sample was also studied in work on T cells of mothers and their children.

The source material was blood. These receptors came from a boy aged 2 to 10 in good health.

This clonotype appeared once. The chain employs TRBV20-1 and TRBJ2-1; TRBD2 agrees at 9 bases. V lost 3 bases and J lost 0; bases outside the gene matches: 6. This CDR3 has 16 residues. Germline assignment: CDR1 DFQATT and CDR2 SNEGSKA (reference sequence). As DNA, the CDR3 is TGCAGTGCTAGGTCTAGCGGGGAAAGCTCCTACAATGAGCAGTTCTTC. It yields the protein CSARSSGESSYNEQFF.

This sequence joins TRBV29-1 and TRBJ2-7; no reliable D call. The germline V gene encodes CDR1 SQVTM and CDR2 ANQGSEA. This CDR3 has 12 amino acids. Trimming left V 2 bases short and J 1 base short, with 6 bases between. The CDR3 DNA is TGCAGCGTTGAAAGGTTATCCTACGAGCAGTACTTC. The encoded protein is CSVERLSYEQYF.

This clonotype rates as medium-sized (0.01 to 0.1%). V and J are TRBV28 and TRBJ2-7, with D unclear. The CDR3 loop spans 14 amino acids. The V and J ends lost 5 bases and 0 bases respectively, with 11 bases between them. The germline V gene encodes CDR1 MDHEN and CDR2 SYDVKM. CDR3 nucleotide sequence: TGTGCCAGCAGTGGGTGGGTTAGCTCCTACGAGCAGTACTTC. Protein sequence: CASSGWVSSYEQYF.

The CDR3 loop is CASSPPLGRGNTEAFF. The CDR3 region has the DNA TGTGCCAGCAGTCCGCCCTTGGGGAGGGGCAACACTGAAGCTTTCTTT. The chain combines TRBV6-5 with TRBJ1-1; tentatively, D is TRBD1 (5 bases). Germline CDR1 reads MNHEY; CDR2 reads SVGAGI. Deletions cut 5 bases from V and 2 bases from J, with 18 bases between. The CDR3 runs to 16 residues.

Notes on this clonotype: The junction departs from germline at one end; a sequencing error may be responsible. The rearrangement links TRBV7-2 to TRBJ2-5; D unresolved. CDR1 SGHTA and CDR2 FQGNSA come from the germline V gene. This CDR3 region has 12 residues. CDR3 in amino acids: CARSALQETQYF. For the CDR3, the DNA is TGTGCCCGCAGCGCCCTCCAAGAGACCCAGTACTTC.

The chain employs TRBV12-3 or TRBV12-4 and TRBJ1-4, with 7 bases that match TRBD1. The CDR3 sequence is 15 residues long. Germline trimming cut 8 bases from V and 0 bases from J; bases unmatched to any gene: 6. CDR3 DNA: TGTGCCAGCTCCGGGACAGATGCAACTAATGAAAAACTGTTTTTT. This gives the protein CASSGTDATNEKLFF.

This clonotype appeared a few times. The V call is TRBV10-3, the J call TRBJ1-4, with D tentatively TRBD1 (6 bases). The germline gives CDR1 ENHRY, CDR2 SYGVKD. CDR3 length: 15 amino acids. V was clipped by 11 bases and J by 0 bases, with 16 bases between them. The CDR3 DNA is TGTGCCTTACCAGGGGACCGTGCAACTAATGAAAAACTGTTTTTT. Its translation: CALPGDRATNEKLFF.

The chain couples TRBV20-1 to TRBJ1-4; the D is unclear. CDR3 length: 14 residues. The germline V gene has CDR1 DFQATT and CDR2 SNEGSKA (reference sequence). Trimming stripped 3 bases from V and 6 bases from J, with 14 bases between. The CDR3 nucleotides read TGCAGTGCTAGCCAGGCAAGAGAGGATGAAAAACTGTTTTTT. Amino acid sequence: CSASQAREDEKLFF.

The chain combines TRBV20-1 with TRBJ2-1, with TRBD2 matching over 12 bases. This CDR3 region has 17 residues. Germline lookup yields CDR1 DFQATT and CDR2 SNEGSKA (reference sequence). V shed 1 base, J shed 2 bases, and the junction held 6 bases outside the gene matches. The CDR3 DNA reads TGCAGTGCTAGAGCCTCACTAGCGGGAGGTGCCTACAATGAGCAGTTCTTC. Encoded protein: CSARASLAGGAYNEQFF.

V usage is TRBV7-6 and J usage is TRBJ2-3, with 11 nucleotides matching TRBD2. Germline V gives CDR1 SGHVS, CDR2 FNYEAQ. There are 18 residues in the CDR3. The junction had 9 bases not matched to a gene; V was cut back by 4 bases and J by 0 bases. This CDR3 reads CASSSLAGGRGSTDTQYF. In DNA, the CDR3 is TGTGCCAGCAGCTCGCTAGCGGGAGGAAGGGGGAGCACAGATACGCAGTATTTT.

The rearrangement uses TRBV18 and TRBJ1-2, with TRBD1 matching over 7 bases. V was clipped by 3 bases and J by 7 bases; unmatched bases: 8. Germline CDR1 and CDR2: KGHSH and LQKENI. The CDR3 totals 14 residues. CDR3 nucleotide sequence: TGTGCCAGCTCACCCAGGGGGAAGTTTTCTGGCTACACCTTC. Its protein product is CASSPRGKFSGYTF.

The CDR3 nucleotides read TGTGCCAGCAGCGCCTGGACCCAAGAGACCCAGTACTTC. Amino acids: CASSAWTQETQYF. V is TRBV7-9 and J is TRBJ2-5; no definite D call. Germline V gives CDR1 SEHNR, CDR2 FQNEAQ (reference sequence). There are 13 residues in the CDR3. Trimming took 5 bases from V and 1 from J, leaving 8 bases between them.

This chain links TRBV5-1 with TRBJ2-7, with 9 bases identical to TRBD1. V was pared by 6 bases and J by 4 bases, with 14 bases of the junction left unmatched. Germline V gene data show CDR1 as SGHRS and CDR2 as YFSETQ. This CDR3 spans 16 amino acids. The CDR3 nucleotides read TGCGCCAGCATGCGGGGACAGGGACATCTAGGGTACGAGCAGTACTTC. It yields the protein CASMRGQGHLGYEQYF.

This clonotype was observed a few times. CDR3 DNA sequence: TGCAGCGTTGAAGGTCCATCTGGGGCCAACGTCCTGACTTTC. Its protein is CSVEGPSGANVLTF. This chain uses TRBV29-1 with TRBJ2-6; D not certain. V was pared by 1 base and J by 1 base, with 5 bases between. CDR1 SQVTM and CDR2 ANQGSEA come from the germline V gene. The CDR3 is made up of 14 amino acids.

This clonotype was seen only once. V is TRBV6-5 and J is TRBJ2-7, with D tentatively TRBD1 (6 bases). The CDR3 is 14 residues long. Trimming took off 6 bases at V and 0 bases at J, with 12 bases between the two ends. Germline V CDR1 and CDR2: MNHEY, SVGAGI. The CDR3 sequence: CASRRDTASYEQYF. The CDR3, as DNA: TGTGCCAGCAGACGGGACACCGCCTCCTACGAGCAGTACTTC.

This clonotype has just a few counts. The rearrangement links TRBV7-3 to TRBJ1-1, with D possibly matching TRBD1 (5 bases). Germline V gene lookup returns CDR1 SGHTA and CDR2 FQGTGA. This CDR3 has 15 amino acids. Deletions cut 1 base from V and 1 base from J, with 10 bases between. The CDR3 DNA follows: TGTGCCAGCAGCTTAAGGAGGGACCAGAACACTGAAGCTTTCTTT. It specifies CASSLRRDQNTEAFF.

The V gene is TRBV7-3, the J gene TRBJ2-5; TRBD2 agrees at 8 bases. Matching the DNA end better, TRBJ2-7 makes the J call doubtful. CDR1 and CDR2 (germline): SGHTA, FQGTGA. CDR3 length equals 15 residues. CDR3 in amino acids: CASSKSAGASYEQYF. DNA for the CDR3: TGTGCCAGCAGCAAGTCAGCGGGGGCCTCCTACGAGCAGTACTTC.

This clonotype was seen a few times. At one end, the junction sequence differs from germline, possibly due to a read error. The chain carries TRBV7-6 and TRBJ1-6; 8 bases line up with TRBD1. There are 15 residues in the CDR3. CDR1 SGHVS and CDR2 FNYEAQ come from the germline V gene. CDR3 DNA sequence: TGTGCCAGCAACTTAGTGGGACAGGAAAATTCACCCCTCCACTTT. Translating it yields CASNLVGQENSPLHF. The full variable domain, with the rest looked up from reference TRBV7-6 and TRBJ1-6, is GAGVSQSPRYKVTKRGQDVALRCDPISGHVSLYWYRQALGQGPEFLTYFNYEAQQDKSGLPNDRFSAERPEGSISTLTIQRTEQRDSAMYRCASNLVGQENSPLHFGNGTRLTVT.

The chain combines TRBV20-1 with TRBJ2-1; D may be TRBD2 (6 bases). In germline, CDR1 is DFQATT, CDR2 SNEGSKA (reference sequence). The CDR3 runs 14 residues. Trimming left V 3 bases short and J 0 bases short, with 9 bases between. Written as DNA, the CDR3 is TGCAGTGCTAGTCGGGGGAGCTCCTACAATGAGCAGTTCTTC. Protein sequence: CSASRGSSYNEQFF.

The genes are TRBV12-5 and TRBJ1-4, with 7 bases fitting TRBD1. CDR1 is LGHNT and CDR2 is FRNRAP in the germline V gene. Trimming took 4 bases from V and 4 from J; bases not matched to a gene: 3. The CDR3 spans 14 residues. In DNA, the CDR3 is TGTGCTAGTGGTTCCGGGACAGTTAATGAAAAACTGTTTTTT. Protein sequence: CASGSGTVNEKLFF. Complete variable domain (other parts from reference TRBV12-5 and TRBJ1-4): DARVTQTPRHKVTEMGQEVTMRCQPILGHNTVFWYRQTMMQGLELLAYFRNRAPLDDSGMPKDRFSAEMPDATLATLKIQPSEPRDSAVYFCASGSGTVNEKLFFGSGTQLSVL.